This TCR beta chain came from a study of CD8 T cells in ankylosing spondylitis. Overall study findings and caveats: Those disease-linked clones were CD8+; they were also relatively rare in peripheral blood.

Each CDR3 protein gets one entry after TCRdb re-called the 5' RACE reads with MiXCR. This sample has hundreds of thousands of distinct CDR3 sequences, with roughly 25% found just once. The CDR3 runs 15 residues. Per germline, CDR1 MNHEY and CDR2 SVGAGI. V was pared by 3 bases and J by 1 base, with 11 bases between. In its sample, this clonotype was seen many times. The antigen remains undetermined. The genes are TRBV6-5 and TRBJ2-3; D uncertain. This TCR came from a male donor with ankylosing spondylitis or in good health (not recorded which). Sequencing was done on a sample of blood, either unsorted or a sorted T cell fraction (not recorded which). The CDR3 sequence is CASSYFADRTDTQYF. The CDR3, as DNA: TGTGCCAGCAGTTATTTTGCGGACCGCACAGATACGCAGTATTTT.